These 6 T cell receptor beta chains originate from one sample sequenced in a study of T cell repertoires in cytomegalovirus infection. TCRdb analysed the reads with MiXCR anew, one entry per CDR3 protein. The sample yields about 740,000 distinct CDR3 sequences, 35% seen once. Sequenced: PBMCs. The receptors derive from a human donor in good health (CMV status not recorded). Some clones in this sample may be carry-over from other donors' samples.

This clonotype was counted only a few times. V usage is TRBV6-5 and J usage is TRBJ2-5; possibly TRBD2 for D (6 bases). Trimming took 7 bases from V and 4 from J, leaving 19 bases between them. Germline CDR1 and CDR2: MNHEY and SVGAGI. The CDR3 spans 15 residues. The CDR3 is CASTSTSISRETQYF. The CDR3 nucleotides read TGTGCCAGCACCTCGACTAGTATCTCAAGAGAGACCCAGTACTTC.

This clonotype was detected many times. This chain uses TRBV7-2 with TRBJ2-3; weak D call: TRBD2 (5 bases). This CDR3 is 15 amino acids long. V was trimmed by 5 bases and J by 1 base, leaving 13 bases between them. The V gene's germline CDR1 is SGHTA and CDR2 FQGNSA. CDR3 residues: CASSITRAGTDTQYF. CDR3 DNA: TGTGCCAGCAGCATCACTAGAGCGGGCACAGATACGCAGTATTTT.

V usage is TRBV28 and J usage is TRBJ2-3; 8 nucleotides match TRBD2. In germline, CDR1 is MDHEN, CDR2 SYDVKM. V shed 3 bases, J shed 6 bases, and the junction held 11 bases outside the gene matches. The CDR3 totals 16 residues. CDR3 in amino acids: CASSFATGGAGDTQYF. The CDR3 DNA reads TGTGCCAGCAGTTTTGCCACGGGGGGGGCCGGGGATACGCAGTATTTT.

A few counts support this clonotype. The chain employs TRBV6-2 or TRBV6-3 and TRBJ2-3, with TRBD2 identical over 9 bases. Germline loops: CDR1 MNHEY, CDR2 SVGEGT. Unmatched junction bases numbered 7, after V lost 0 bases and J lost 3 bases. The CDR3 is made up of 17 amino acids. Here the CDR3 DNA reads TGTGCCAGCAGTTACTCGTCCCTAGCGGGGATTACAGATACGCAGTATTTT. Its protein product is CASSYSSLAGITDTQYF.

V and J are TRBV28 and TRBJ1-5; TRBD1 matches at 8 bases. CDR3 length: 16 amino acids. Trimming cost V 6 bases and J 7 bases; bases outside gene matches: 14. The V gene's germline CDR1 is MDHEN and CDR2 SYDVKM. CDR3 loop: CASSRRGTGVNQPQHF. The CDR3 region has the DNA TGTGCCAGCAGCCGTCGGGGGACAGGCGTTAACCAGCCCCAGCATTTT.

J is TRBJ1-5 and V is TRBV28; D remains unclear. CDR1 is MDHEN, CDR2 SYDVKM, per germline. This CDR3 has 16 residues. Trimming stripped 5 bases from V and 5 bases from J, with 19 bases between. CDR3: CASSPNVKRDDQPQHF. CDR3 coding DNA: TGTGCCAGCAGTCCTAATGTTAAGAGAGACGATCAGCCCCAGCATTTT.